This T cell receptor (beta chain) was sequenced in a study of blood T cell repertoires in COVID-19. Overall study context: The analysed material was cDNA or gDNA that came from T cells, B-cell-depleted T cells, or PBMCs.

The protocol was immunoSEQ multiplex PCR, while the TCRdb copy is restricted to in-frame clones and leaves out a portion. The sample lists roughly 280,000 clones, 85% to 90% occurring once. Trimming shortened V by 2 bases and J by 9 bases, and 17 bases separated the two germline ends. This CDR3 is built from 15 residues. The germline gives CDR1 LNHNV, CDR2 YYDKDF (reference sequence). The source material was peripheral blood. This receptor was identified in a woman aged 30 to 39 with COVID-19, enrolled during active disease. V gene TRBV15 combines with J gene TRBJ2-1; no firm D call. CDR3 loop: CATSRFNTRVAEQFF. DNA for the CDR3: TGTGCCACCAGCAGATTCAACACCCGTGTTGCTGAGCAGTTCTTC.